This T cell receptor (beta chain) was recorded in a study of memory CD4+ T cells and cytomegalovirus serostatus. Study summary: This sample comes from healthy Belgian adults, about nine CMV seropositive, around 26 seronegative.

The study, taken as a whole, reports: Each of around 69 CMV-associated TCRbeta sequences occurred in one to five individuals.

Details on this clone: Its antigen is not known.

Single viable CD3+CD4+CD8-CD45RO+ cells were sorted as the memory CD4+ T cells. CMV serostatus came from serum IgG against pp150, pp28, p38, p52. Original processing notes: Out-of-frame sequences were removed, leaving a few million distinct TCRbeta sequences. Using immunoSEQ multiplex PCR, the repertoire was profiled, and TCRdb retains in-frame clones only, with some absent. V, J and clone size derive from that table, while D and trimming were established from the DNA sequence. The data hold almost 55,000 clones, with about 80% observed a single time. V lost 6 bases and J 3 bases, leaving 15 bases between the germline ends. The germline gives CDR1 MDHEN, CDR2 SYDVKM. The CDR3 contains 14 residues.

The clonotype comes from an adult in good health and CMV-seronegative. Sample: memory CD4+ T cells from blood. The V gene is TRBV28, the J gene TRBJ2-7; D gene ambiguous. The DNA for the CDR3 is TGTGCCAGCAGCGAATTCCGCACGGTCTACGAGCAGTACTTC. Its protein product is CASSEFRTVYEQYF.